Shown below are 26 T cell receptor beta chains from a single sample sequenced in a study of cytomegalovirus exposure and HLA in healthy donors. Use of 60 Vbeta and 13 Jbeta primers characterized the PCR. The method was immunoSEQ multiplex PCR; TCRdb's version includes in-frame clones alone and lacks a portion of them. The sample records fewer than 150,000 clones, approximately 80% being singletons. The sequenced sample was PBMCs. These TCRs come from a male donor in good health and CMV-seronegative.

For the CDR3, the DNA is TGTGCCAGCCACACTTCGGGAGGGGGCAATGAGCAGTTCTTC. Its protein product is CASHTSGGGNEQFF. This chain joins TRBV18 and TRBJ2-1; 8 bases are a match to TRBD2. Germline V gives CDR1 KGHSH, CDR2 LQKENI. The CDR3 covers 14 residues. After removal of 8 bases from V and 6 bases from J, the junction contained 9 bases not matched to a gene.

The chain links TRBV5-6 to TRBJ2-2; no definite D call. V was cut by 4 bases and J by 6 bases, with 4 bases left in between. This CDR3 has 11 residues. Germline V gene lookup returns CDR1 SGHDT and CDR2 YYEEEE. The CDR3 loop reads CASSLAGELFF. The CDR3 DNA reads TGTGCCAGCAGCCTTGCCGGGGAGCTGTTTTTT.

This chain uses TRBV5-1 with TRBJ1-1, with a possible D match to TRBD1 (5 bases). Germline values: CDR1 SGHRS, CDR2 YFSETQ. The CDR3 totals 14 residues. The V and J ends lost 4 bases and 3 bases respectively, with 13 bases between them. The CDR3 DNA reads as TGCGCCAGCAGCGCCCAGGGAGGGGACACTGAAGCTTTCTTT. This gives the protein CASSAQGGDTEAFF.

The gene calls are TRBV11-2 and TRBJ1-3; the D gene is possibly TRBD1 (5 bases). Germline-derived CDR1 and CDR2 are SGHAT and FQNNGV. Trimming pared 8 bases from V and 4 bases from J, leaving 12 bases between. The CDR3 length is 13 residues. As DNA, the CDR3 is TGTGCCAGCCGTTTAGGGGCCGGAAACACCATATATTTT. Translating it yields CASRLGAGNTIYF. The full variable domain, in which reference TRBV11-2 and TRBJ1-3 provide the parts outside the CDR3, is EAGVAQSPRYKIIEKRQSVAFWCNPISGHATLYWYQQILGQGPKLLIQFQNNGVVDDSQLPKDRFSAERLKGVDSTLKIQPAKLEDSAVYLCASRLGAGNTIYFGEGSWLTVV.

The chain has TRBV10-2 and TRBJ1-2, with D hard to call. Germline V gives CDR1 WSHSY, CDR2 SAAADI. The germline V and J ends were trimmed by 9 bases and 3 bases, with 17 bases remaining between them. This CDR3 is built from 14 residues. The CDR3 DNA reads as TGCGCCAGTAACATGGGAGGATTTGACTATGGCTACACCTTC. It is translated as CASNMGGFDYGYTF.

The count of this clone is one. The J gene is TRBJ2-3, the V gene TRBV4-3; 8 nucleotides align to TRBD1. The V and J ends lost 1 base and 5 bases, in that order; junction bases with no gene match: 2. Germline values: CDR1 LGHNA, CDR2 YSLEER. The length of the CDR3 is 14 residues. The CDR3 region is CASSQGGTGDTQYF. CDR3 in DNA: TGCGCCAGCAGCCAAGGGGGGACAGGAGATACGCAGTATTTT.

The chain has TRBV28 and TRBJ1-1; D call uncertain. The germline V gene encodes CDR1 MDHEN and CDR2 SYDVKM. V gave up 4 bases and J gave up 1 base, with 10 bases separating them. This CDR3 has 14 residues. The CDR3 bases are TGTGCCAGCAGTTCTAGGCCTCCGAACACTGAAGCTTTCTTT. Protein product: CASSSRPPNTEAFF.

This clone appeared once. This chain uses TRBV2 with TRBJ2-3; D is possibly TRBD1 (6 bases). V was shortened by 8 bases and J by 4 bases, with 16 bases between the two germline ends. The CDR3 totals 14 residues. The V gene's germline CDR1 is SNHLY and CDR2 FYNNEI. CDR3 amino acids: CASRLGRGADTQYF. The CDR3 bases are TGTGCCAGCCGCTTAGGCAGGGGAGCAGATACGCAGTATTTT.

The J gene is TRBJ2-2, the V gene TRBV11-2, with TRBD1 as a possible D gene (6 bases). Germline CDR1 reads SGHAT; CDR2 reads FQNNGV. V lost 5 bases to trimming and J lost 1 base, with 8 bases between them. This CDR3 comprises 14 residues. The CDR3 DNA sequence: TGTGCCAGCAGCCCGGGACAGAACACCGGGGAGCTGTTTTTT. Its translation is CASSPGQNTGELFF.

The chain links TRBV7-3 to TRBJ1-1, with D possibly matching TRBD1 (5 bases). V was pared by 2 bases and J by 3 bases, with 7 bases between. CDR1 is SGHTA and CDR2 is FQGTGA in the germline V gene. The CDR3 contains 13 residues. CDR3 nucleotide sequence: TGTGCCAGCAGCTTACGGGGGGACACTGAAGCTTTCTTT. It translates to CASSLRGDTEAFF.

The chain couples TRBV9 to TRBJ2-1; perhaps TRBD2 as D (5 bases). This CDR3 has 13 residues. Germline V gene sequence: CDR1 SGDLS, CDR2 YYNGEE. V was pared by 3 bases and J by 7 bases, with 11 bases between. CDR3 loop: CASSASGENEQFF. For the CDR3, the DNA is TGTGCCAGCAGCGCCTCTGGGGAGAATGAGCAGTTCTTC. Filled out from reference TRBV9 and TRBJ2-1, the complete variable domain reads DSGVTQTPKHLITATGQRVTLRCSPRSGDLSVYWYQQSLDQGLQFLIQYYNGEERAKGNILERFSAQQFPDLHSELNLSSLELGDSALYFCASSASGENEQFFGPGTRLTVL.

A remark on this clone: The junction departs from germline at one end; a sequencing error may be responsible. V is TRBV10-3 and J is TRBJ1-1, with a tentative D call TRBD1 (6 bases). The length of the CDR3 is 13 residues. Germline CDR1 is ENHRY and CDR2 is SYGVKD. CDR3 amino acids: CAISQPSPPDSRF. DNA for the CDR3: TGTGCCATCAGTCAGCCGTCTCCGCCGGACAGCCGTTTT.

CDR3 residues: CASSYREGSDTQYF. DNA of the CDR3: TGTGCCAGCAGCTATCGGGAGGGTTCAGATACGCAGTATTTT. The chain has TRBV5-6 and TRBJ2-3, with 8 bases lining up with TRBD2. The germline V gene has CDR1 SGHDT and CDR2 YYEEEE. V gave up 3 bases and J gave up 4 bases; unmatched junction bases: 4. There are 14 residues in the CDR3.

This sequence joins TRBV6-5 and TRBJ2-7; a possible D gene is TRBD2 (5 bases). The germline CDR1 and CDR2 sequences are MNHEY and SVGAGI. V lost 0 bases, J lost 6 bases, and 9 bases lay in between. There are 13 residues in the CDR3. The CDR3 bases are TGTGCCAGCAGTTACTCAGAGGGCCTCGAGCAGTACTTC. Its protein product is CASSYSEGLEQYF.

CDR3 in amino acids: CASSQNGWRGTSGTDTQYF. CDR3 sequence (DNA): TGTGCCAGCAGCCAGAATGGGTGGAGGGGGACTAGCGGCACAGATACGCAGTATTTT. This chain links TRBV14 with TRBJ2-3, with 10 bases that match TRBD2. Trimming at V came to 3 bases and at J to 1 base, leaving 13 bases not matched to a gene. Germline V gene sequence: CDR1 SGHDN, CDR2 FVKESK. This CDR3 is 19 amino acids long.

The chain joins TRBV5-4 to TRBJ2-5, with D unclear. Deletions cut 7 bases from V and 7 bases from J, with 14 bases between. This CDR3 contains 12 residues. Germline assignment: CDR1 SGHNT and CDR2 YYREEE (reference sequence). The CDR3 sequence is CASYSETGTQYF. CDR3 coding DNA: TGTGCCAGCTACTCGGAAACGGGGACCCAGTACTTC.

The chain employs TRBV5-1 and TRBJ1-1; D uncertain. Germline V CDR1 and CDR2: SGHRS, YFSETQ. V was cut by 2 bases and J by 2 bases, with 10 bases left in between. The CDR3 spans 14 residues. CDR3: CASSFLDGNTEAFF. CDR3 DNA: TGCGCCAGCAGCTTCCTAGACGGTAACACTGAAGCTTTCTTT.

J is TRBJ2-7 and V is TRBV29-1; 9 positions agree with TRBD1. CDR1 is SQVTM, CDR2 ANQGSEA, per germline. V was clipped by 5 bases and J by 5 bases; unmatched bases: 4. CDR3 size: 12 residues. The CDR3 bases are TGCAGCGTTTCTACAGGGGGCCACGAGCAGTACTTC. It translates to CSVSTGGHEQYF.

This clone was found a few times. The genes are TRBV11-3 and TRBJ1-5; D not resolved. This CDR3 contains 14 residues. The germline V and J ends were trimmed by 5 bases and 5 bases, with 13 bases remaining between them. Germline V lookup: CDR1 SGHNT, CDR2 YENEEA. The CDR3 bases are TGTGCCAGCAGCCCACGACATACGGATCAGCCCCAGCATTTT. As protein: CASSPRHTDQPQHF.

CDR3 DNA sequence: TGTGCCAGCAGCATCCGGGACAGATTTTCCAATGAGCAGTTCTTC. As protein: CASSIRDRFSNEQFF. The chain is built from TRBV9 and TRBJ2-1; 7 bases line up with TRBD1. The CDR3 totals 15 residues. V was clipped by 4 bases and J by 6 bases; unmatched bases: 10. The germline CDR1 and CDR2 sequences are SGDLS and YYNGEE.

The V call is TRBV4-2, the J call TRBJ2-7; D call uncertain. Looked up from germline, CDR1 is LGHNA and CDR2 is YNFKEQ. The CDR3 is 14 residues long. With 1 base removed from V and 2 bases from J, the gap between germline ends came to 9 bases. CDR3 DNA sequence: TGTGCCAGCAGCCAAGGTGCAGGTGCCTACGAGCAGTACTTC. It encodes CASSQGAGAYEQYF.

CDR3 DNA: TGTGCCAGCTCACCCGGCGGGGTGCCCCAGCATTTT. This sequence encodes CASSPGGVPQHF. V gene TRBV18 combines with J gene TRBJ1-5; D remains ambiguous. Germline CDR1 is KGHSH and CDR2 is LQKENI. V shed 3 bases and J shed 9 bases, with 9 bases lying between them. The CDR3 length is 12 residues. The variable domain in full, with the rest retrieved from reference TRBV18 and TRBJ1-5, is NAGVMQNPRHLVRRRGQEARLRCSPMKGHSHVYWYRQLPEEGLKFMVYLQKENIIDESGMPKERFSAEFPKEGPSILRIQQVVRGDSAAYFCASSPGGVPQHFGDGTRLSIL.

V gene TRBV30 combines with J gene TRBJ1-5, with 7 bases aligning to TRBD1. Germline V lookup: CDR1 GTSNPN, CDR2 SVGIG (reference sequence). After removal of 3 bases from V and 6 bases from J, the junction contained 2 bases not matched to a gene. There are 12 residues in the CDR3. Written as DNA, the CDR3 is TGTGCCTGGAGCGCAGGGGGTCAGCCCCAGCATTTT. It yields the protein CAWSAGGQPQHF.

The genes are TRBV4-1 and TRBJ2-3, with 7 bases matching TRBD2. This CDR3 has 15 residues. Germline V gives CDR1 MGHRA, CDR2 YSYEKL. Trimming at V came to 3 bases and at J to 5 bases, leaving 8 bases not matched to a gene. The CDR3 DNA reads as TGCGCCAGCAGCCAGTCCAGCGGGACGATAGATACGCAGTATTTT. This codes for CASSQSSGTIDTQYF.

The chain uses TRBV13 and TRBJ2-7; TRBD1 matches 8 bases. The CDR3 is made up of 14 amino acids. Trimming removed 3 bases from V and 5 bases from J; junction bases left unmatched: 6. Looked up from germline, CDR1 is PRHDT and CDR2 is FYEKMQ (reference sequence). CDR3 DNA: TGTGCCAGCAGCTTGGGACAGGCTACCAACGAGCAGTACTTC. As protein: CASSLGQATNEQYF.

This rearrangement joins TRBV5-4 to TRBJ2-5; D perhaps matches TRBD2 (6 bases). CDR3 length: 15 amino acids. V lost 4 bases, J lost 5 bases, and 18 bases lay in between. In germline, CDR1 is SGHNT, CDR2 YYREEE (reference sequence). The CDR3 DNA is TGTGCCAGCAGCACTCCGGGACTCCCGGGGGAGACCCAGTACTTC. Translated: CASSTPGLPGETQYF.